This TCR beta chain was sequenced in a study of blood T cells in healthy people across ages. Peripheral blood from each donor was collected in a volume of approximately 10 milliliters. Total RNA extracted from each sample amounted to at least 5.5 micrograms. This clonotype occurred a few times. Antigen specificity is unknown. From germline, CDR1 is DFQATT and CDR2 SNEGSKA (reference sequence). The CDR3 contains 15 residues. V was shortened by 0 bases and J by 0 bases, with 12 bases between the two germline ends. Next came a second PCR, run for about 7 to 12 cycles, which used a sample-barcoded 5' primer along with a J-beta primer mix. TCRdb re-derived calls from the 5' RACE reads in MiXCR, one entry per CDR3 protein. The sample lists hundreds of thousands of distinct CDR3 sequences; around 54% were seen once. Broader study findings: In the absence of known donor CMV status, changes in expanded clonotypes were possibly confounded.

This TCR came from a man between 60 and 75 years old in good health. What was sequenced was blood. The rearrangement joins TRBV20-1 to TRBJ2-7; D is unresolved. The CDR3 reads CSARERVASSYEQYF. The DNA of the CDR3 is TGCAGTGCTAGAGAAAGGGTGGCCAGCTCCTACGAGCAGTACTTC.